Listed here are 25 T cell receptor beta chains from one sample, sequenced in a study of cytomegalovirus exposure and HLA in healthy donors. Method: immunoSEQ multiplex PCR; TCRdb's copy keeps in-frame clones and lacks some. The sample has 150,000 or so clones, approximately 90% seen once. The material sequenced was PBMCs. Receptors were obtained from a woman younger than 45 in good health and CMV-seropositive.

CDR3 residues: CASSPLGEGTQYF. For the CDR3, the DNA is TGTGCCAGCAGTCCCCTGGGGGAGGGGACCCAGTACTTC. V is TRBV7-3 and J is TRBJ2-5; 7 nucleotides line up with TRBD2. Per germline, CDR1 SGHTA and CDR2 FQGTGA. Trimming cost V 6 bases and J 7 bases; bases outside gene matches: 8. The length of the CDR3 is 13 residues.

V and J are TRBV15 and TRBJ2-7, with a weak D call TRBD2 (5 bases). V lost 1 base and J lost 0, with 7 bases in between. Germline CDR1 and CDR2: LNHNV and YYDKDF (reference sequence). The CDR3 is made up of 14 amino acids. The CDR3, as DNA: TGTGCCACCAGCAGAGCGGGATCCTCCTACGAGCAGTACTTC. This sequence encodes CATSRAGSSYEQYF.

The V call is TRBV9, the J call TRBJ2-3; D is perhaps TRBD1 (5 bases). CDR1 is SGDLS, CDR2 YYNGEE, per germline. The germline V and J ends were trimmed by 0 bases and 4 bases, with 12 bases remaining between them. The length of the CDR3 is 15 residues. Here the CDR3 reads CASSVEGLFADTQYF. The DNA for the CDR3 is TGTGCCAGCAGCGTAGAGGGGTTATTTGCAGATACGCAGTATTTT.

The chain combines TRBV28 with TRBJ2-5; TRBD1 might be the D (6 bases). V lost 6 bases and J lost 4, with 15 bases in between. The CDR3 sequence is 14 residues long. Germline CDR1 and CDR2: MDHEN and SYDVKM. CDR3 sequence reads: CASSTTGSGETQYF. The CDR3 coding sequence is TGTGCCAGCAGCACAACAGGGTCCGGAGAGACCCAGTACTTC.

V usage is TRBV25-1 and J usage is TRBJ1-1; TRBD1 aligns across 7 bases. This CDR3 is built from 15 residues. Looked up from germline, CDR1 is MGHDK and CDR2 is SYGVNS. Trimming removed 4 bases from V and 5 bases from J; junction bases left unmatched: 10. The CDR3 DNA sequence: TGTGCCAGCAGTGGGGGACAGATTTTAGGGACTGAAGCTTTCTTT. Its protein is CASSGGQILGTEAFF. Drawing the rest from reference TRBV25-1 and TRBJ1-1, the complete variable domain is EADIYQTPRYLVIGTGKKITLECSQTMGHDKMYWYQQDPGMELHLIHYSYGVNSTEKGDLSSESTVSRIRTEHFPLTLESARPSHTSQYLCASSGGQILGTEAFFGQGTRLTVV.

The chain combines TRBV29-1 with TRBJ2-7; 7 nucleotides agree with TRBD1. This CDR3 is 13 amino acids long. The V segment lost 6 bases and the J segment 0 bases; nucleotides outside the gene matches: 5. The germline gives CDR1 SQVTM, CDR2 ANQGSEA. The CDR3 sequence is CSVRGTSSYEQYF. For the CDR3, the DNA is TGCAGCGTCAGGGGGACCAGCTCCTACGAGCAGTACTTC.

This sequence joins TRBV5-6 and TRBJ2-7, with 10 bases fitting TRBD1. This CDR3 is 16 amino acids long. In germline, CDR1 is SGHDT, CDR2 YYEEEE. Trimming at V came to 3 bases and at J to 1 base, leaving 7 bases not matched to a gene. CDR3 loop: CASSSAGQGISYEQYF. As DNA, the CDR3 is TGTGCCAGCAGCTCGGCGGGACAGGGGATTTCCTACGAGCAGTACTTC. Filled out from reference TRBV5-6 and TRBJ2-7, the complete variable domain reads DAGVTQSPTHLIKTRGQQVTLRCSPKSGHDTVSWYQQALGQGPQFIFQYYEEEERQRGNFPDRFSGHQFPNYSSELNVNALLLGDSALYLCASSSAGQGISYEQYFGPGTRLTVT.

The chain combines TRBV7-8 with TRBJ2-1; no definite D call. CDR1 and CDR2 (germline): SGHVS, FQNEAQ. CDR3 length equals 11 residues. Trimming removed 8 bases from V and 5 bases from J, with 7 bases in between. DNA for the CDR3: TGTGCCAGCGCCAGGAACAATGAGCAGTTCTTC. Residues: CASARNNEQFF.

CDR3 amino acids: CASSETVTDTQYF. CDR3 nucleotides: TGCGCCAGCAGTGAGACGGTCACAGATACGCAGTATTTT. V usage is TRBV10-2 and J usage is TRBJ2-3; no clear D gene. The CDR3 contains 13 residues. V lost 2 bases to trimming and J lost 2 bases, with 5 bases between them. Germline V gene data show CDR1 as WSHSY and CDR2 as SAAADI.

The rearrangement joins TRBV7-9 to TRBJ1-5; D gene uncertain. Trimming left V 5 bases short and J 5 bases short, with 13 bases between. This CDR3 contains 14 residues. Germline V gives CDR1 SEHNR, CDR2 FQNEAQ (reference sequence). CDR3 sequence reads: CASSHLGRDQPQHF. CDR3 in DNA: TGTGCCAGCAGCCACCTTGGGAGGGATCAGCCCCAGCATTTT.

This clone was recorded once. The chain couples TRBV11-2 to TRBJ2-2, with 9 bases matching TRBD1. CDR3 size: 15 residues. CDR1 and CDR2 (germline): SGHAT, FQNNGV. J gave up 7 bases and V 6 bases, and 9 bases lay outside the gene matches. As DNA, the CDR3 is TGTGCCAGCAGGAGCCACAGGGGGCACGGCGGGGAGCTGTTTTTT. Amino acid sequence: CASRSHRGHGGELFF.

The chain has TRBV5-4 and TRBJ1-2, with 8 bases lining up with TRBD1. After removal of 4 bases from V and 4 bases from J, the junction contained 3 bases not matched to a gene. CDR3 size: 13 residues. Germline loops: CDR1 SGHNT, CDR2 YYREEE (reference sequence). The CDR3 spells CASSVQGVYGYTF. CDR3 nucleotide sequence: TGTGCCAGCAGCGTACAGGGGGTCTATGGCTACACCTTC.

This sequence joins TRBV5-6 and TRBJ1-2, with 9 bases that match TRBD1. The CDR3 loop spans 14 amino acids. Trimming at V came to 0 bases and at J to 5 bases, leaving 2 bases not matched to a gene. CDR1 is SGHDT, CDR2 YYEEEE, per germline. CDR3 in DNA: TGTGCCAGCAGCTTGGGGACAGGGGTATATGGCTACACCTTC. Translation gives CASSLGTGVYGYTF.

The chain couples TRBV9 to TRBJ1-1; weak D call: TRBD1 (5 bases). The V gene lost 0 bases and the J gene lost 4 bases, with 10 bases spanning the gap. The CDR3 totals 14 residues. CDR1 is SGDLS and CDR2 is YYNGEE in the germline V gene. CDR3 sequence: CASSVVGQGTEAFF. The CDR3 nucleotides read TGTGCCAGCAGCGTAGTAGGGCAGGGCACTGAAGCTTTCTTT.

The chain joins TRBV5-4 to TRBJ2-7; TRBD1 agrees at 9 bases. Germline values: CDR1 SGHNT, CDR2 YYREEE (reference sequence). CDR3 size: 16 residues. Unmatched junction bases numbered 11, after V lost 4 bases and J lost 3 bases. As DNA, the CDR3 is TGTGCCAGCAGCGGGAATGGGGACAGGGACTTCTACGAGCAGTACTTC. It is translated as CASSGNGDRDFYEQYF.

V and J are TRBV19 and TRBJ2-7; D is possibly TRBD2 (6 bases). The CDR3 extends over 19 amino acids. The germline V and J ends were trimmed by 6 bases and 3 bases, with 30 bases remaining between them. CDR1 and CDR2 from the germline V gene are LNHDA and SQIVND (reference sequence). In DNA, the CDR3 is TGTGCCAGTAGCGGGGGACCCTTCTCTCAGGCTAGCCACAACTACGAGCAGTACTTC. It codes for CASSGGPFSQASHNYEQYF.

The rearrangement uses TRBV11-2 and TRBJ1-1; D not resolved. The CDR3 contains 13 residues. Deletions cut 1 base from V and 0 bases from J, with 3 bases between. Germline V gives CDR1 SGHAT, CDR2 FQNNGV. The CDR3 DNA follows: TGTGCCAGCAGCTTAGTTATGAACACTGAAGCTTTCTTT. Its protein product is CASSLVMNTEAFF.

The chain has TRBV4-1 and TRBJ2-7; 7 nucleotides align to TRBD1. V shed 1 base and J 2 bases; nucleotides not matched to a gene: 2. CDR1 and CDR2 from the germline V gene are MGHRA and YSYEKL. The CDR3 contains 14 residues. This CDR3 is CASSQGTGPYEQYF. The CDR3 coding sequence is TGCGCCAGCAGCCAAGGGACAGGACCCTACGAGCAGTACTTC.

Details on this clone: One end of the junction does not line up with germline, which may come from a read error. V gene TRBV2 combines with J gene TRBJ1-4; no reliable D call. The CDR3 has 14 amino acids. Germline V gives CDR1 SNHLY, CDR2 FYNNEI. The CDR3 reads CASSVERTGGSQPF. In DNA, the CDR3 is TGTGCCAGCAGTGTCGAAAGGACGGGAGGGTCCCAGCCTTTT.

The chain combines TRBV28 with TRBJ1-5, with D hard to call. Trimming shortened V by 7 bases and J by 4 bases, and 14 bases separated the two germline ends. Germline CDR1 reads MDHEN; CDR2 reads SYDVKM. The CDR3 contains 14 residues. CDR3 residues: CASTSGGNNQPQHF. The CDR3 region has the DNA TGTGCCAGCACCTCCGGCGGCAATAATCAGCCCCAGCATTTT.

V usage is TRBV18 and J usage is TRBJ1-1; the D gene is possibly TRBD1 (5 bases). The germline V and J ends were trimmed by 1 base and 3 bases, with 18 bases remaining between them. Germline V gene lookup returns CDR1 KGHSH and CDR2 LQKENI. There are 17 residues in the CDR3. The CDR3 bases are TGTGCCAGCTCACCACTCATCGTAGGGCAGGGTGACACTGAAGCTTTCTTT. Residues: CASSPLIVGQGDTEAFF.

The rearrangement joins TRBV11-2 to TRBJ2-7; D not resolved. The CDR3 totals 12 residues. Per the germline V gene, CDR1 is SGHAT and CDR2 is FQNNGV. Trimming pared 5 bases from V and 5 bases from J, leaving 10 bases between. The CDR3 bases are TGTGCCAGCAGCCCCACTCGAAACGAGCAGTACTTC. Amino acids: CASSPTRNEQYF.

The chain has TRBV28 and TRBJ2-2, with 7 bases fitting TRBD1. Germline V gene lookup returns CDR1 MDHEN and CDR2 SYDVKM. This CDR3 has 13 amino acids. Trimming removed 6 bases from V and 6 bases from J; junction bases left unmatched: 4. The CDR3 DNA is TGTGCCAGCAGCCTACAGGGGTCCGGGGAGCTGTTTTTT. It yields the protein CASSLQGSGELFF. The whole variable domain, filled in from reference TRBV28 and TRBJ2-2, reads DVKVTQSSRYLVKRTGEKVFLECVQDMDHENMFWYRQDPGLGLRLIYFSYDVKMKEKGDIPEGYSVSREKKERFSLILESASTNQTSMYLCASSLQGSGELFFGEGSRLTVL.

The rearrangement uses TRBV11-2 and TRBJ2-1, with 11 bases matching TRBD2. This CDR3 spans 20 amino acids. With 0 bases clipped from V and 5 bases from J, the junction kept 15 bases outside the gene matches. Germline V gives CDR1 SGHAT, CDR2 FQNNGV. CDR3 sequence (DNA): TGTGCCAGCAGCTTAGATTTCATAGTGACTAGCGGGGAGGGAGACAATGAGCAGTTCTTC. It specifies CASSLDFIVTSGEGDNEQFF.

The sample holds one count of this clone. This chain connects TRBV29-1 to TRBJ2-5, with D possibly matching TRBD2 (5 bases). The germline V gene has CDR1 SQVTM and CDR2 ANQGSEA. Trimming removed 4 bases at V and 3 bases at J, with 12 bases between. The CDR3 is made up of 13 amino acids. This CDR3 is CSVARGNKETQYF. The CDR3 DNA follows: TGCAGCGTTGCCCGGGGAAACAAAGAGACCCAGTACTTC.